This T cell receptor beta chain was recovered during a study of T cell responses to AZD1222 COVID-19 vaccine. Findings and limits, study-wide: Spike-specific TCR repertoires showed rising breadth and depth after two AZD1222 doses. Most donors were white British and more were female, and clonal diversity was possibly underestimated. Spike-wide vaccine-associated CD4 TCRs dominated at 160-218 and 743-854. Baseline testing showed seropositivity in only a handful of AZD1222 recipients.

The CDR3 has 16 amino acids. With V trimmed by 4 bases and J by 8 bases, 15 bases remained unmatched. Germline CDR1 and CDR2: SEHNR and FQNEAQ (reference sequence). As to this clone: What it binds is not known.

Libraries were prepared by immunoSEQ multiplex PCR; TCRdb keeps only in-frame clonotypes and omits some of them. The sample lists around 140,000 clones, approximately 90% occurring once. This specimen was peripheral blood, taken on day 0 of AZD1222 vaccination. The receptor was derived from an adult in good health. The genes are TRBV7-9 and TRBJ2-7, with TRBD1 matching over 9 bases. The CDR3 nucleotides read TGTGCCAGCAGCTCCCCCTTATCCGGGACAGGGAGGCAGCAGTACTTC. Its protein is CASSSPLSGTGRQQYF.